A selection of T cell receptor beta chains follows, all from one sample in a study of blood T cell repertoires in COVID-19. Assay used: immunoSEQ multiplex PCR; TCRdb lists only in-frame clones, some missing. The sample has just over 250,000 clones, 88% seen once. The sequenced material came from peripheral blood. The origin of the receptors is a man aged 60 to 75 who had recovered from COVID-19. The CDR3 runs from the conserved cysteine through the conserved F or W. The order of the fields is V gene, clone size, D gene, J gene, CDR3 DNA, CDR3 protein. The D gene is left open where the match is weak. The size entry is marked missing in some rows and otherwise reads once, few, many or a size class.

TRBV5-1	.	TRBD2	TRBJ2-5	TGCGCCAGCAGCCTGACTAGCGGGGAGGGAGAGACCCAGTACTTC	CASSLTSGEGETQYF
TRBV13	.	.	TRBJ2-5	TGTGCCAGCAGCACTAGTGCCCAAGAGACCCAGTACTTC	CASSTSAQETQYF
TRBV5-6	.	TRBD1	TRBJ1-2	TGTGCCAGCAGCTTGGGGACCGGGACAGGGGCTAACTATGGCTACACCTTC	CASSLGTGTGANYGYTF
TRBV19	.	TRBD1	TRBJ1-5	TGTGCCTCCGGGACAGGGGGCAATCAGCCCCAGCATTTT	CASGTGGNQPQHF
TRBV6-6	.	TRBD1	TRBJ2-5	TGTGCCAGCAGAAAACAGGGGGCAGGAGAGACCCAGTACTTC	CASRKQGAGETQYF
TRBV5-1	.	TRBD1	TRBJ2-2	TGCGCCAGCAGCCCGGGACAGGGGGCCGGGGAGCTGTTTTTT	CASSPGQGAGELFF
TRBV5-1	.	.	TRBJ2-2	TGCGCCAGCAGACCGGACAGTAACACCGGGGAGCTGTTTTTT	CASRPDSNTGELFF
TRBV18	.	TRBD2	TRBJ2-1	TGTGCCAGCTCACCACTCTGGCCTAGCGGAGAAAATGAGCAGTTCTTC	CASSPLWPSGENEQFF
TRBV5-1	once	.	TRBJ1-1	TGCGCCAGCAGCTTCGAGGGGGTCACTGAAGCTTTCTTT	CASSFEGVTEAFF
TRBV18	.	.	TRBJ2-5	TGTGCCAGCTCACCCGCAATTTCAGGAATCCAAGAGACCCAGTACTTC	CASSPAISGIQETQYF
TRBV5-1	.	TRBD1	TRBJ2-7	TGCGCCAGCAGCTTGGTTGACAGGGCGGCTTCGTACGAGCAGTACTTC	CASSLVDRAASYEQYF
TRBV18	.	TRBD1	TRBJ2-7	TGTGCCAGCTCACCAAACAGGGGGCTGGATGAGCAGTACTTC	CASSPNRGLDEQYF
TRBV28	.	.	TRBJ1-4	TGTGCCAGCAGTCACAGCCGTTCTCGGGGTGAAAAACTGTTTTTT	CASSHSRSRGEKLFF
TRBV9	.	TRBD2	TRBJ2-7	TGTGCCAGCAGCCCGAGGACTAGCGGTCGCTCCTACGAGCAGTACTTC	CASSPRTSGRSYEQYF
TRBV18	.	TRBD1	TRBJ1-4	TGTGCCAGCTCACCAGGACAGGGTCTACTGTTTTTT	CASSPGQGLLFF
TRBV15	.	.	TRBJ2-7	TGTGCCACCAGCACACAAGCCTACGAGCAGTACTTC	CATSTQAYEQYF
TRBV6-5	.	.	TRBJ1-2	TGTGCCAGCAGGACAGTAGATGGCTACACCTTC	CASRTVDGYTF
TRBV27	few	.	TRBJ1-3	TGTGCCAGCAGTCCCCAGGCAGGCCGAAACACCATATATTTT	CASSPQAGRNTIYF
TRBV25-1	.	TRBD1	TRBJ1-3	TGTGCCAGCCAGGGGCTCGACAGGGGGCTTTCAACTGGAAACACCATATATTTT	CASQGLDRGLSTGNTIYF
TRBV19	.	.	TRBJ2-7	TGTGCCAGTAGCCACGGTTTCTACGAGCAGTACTTC	CASSHGFYEQYF
TRBV3-1/TRBV3-2	.	.	TRBJ1-5	TGTGCCAGCAGCCAAGGTAGGGGGAGCTATAGCAATCAGCCCCAGCATTTT	CASSQGRGSYSNQPQHF
TRBV6-4	few	TRBD1	TRBJ2-1	TGTGCCAGCAGTCCCGGACAGGACTACAATGAGCAGTTCTTC	CASSPGQDYNEQFF
TRBV7-3	.	TRBD1	TRBJ2-3	TGTGCCAGCTCCAGGACAGGGCCAGATACGCAGTATTTT	CASSRTGPDTQYF
TRBV6-5	.	.	TRBJ2-3	TGTGCCAGCCACGGGAAGACAATCACGCAGTATTTT	CASHGKTITQYF
TRBV9	.	.	TRBJ1-5	TGTGCCAGCAGCGTAGATTCAGATTTGGAGCCCCAGCATTTT	CASSVDSDLEPQHF
TRBV6-1	.	TRBD1	TRBJ1-1	TGTGCCAGCAGTGAAACAGGGGGGGACACTGAAGCTTTCTTT	CASSETGGDTEAFF
TRBV5-1	.	TRBD2	TRBJ2-3	TGCGCCAGCAGCTTAAGGACTAGCGGGGGCACAGATACGCAGTATTTT	CASSLRTSGGTDTQYF
TRBV6-5	.	.	TRBJ2-1	TGTGCCAGCAGTTACTCGGGCAAGAGCTCCTACAATGAGCAGTTCTTC	CASSYSGKSSYNEQFF
TRBV27	once	.	TRBJ1-1	TGTGCCAGCAGTCCCCTCGCGGGTAGGGTGAACACTGAAGCTTTCTTT	CASSPLAGRVNTEAFF
TRBV9	.	TRBD1	TRBJ2-3	TGTGCCAGCAGCGGAGACCGGGACAGGGAATCGTTTTGGCGCACAGATACGCAGTATTTT	CASSGDRDRESFWRTDTQYF
TRBV18	.	TRBD1	TRBJ1-3	TGTGCCAGCTCACCGGGGACAGTTGGAAACACCATATATTTT	CASSPGTVGNTIYF
TRBV29-1	.	TRBD1	TRBJ1-1	TGCAGCGTGCCCTCGGGGACAGTCAACACTGAAGCTTTCTTT	CSVPSGTVNTEAFF
TRBV7-2	.	TRBD1	TRBJ1-2	TGTGCCAGCAGCTCAAGACAGGGGGCGAGGAATGGCTACACCTTC	CASSSRQGARNGYTF
TRBV6-4	once	TRBD2	TRBJ2-3	TGTGCCAGCAGTGAGTTAGCGGGGGGCCGCGATACGCAGTATTTT	CASSELAGGRDTQYF
TRBV4-2	.	.	TRBJ1-2	TGTGCCAGCAGCCAATTCGTTGAAGAAGAGGGCTACACCTTC	CASSQFVEEEGYTF
TRBV19	.	TRBD1	TRBJ2-3	TGTGCCAGTAGGATGACAGGGGCCACAGATACGCAGTATTTT	CASRMTGATDTQYF
TRBV27	.	.	TRBJ2-1	TGTGCCAGCAGTTTTCCGGAGGAGGCGGACAATGAGCAGTTCTTC	CASSFPEEADNEQFF
TRBV15	.	.	TRBJ1-1	TGTGCCACCAGAGTAGGCCGGAGGTTTGGGTACACTGAAGCTTTCTTT	CATRVGRRFGYTEAFF
TRBV29-1	.	.	TRBJ1-1	TGCAGCTCCCGGACAGATTTCGTCGAGAACACTGAAGCTTTCTTT	CSSRTDFVENTEAFF
TRBV11-2	.	.	TRBJ2-3	TGTGCCAGCAGCTTAGATCTTGCCAGGGGAATCACAGATACGCAGTATTTT	CASSLDLARGITDTQYF
TRBV5-1	.	.	TRBJ1-4	TGCGCCAGCAGCCACGGACAGAAGGCTCTTAATGAAAAACTGTTTTTT	CASSHGQKALNEKLFF
TRBV30	once	TRBD1	TRBJ1-1	TGTGCCTGGACCCAGGGGGCCGTAAACACTGAAGCTTTCTTT	CAWTQGAVNTEAFF
TRBV7-6	.	.	TRBJ2-2	TGTGCCAGGAGAAGAGCTTATGGGGCGAGGACCGGGGAGCTGTTTTTT	CARRRAYGARTGELFF
TRBV5-6	.	.	TRBJ2-5	TGTGCCAGCAGCTTCGACCTCGGGCAGAGGGAAGGGACCCAGTACTTC	CASSFDLGQREGTQYF
TRBV2	once	.	TRBJ1-1	TGTGCCAGCAGCGCGAGGGGGAGAAAGAACACTGAAGCTTTCTTT	CASSARGRKNTEAFF
TRBV28	.	TRBD1	TRBJ2-7	TGTGCCAGCGATGACAGGGGGGTCGGCGAGCAGTACTTC	CASDDRGVGEQYF
TRBV25-1	.	TRBD2	TRBJ2-7	TGTGCCAGCAGTGGAACGGTCGGGGGGAGGTCCTACGAGCAGTACTTC	CASSGTVGGRSYEQYF
TRBV6-5	.	TRBD1	TRBJ2-7	TGTGCCAGCAGTTACGGCAGGGGGTTCGAGCAGTACTTC	CASSYGRGFEQYF
TRBV7-9	.	.	TRBJ2-3	TGTGCCAGCAGCCACCCCCCCGCGAACCCAGATACGCAGTATTTT	CASSHPPANPDTQYF
TRBV6-5	few	.	TRBJ1-5	TGTGCCAGCAGCGGGGGACTTTATAGCAATCAGCCCCAGCATTTT	CASSGGLYSNQPQHF
TRBV9	.	.	TRBJ1-1	TGTGCCAGCAGCCCGGTACAGGGATCCCTGGTTGAAGCTTTCTTT	CASSPVQGSLVEAFF
TRBV7-2	.	TRBD1	TRBJ2-7	TGTGCCAGCAGCGCCATCAGGGGGTACGAGCAGTACTTC	CASSAIRGYEQYF
TRBV7-2	.	.	TRBJ1-1	TGTGCCAGCAGCCGGGGGGGGATGAACACTGAAGCTTTCTTT	CASSRGGMNTEAFF